These T cell receptor beta chains were read from a single sample in a study of shared clonotypes between healthy human individuals. Assay used: immunoSEQ multiplex PCR; TCRdb lists only in-frame clones, some missing. In the table there are roughly 1,100,000 clones, approximately 72% of which are singletons. Specimen: memory CD4+ T cells sorted from blood. Receptors originate from a man aged 18 to 35 in good health. CDR3s include the opening cysteine and the closing phenylalanine or tryptophan. The D gene is left open where the match is weak. Rows may omit the clone size; those that give it use once, few, many or a size class.

J gene	clone size	D gene	V gene	CDR3 protein	CDR3 DNA
TRBJ1-5	few	NA	TRBV29-1	CSVEGGENQPQHF	TGCAGCGTTGAAGGAGGTGAGAATCAGCCCCAGCATTTT
TRBJ1-5	NA	NA	TRBV10-1	CASSGDWDQPQHF	TGCGCCAGCAGTGGTGACTGGGATCAGCCCCAGCATTTT
TRBJ2-3	NA	NA	TRBV7-2	CASSFSGPTDTQYF	TGTGCCAGCAGCTTTTCCGGCCCAACAGATACGCAGTATTTT
TRBJ1-6	few	TRBD1	TRBV10-2	CASRADRVSSPLHF	TGCGCCAGCAGAGCGGACAGGGTCAGTTCACCCCTCCACTTT
TRBJ2-1	NA	TRBD2	TRBV10-3	CAISSSLAGGLNEQFF	TGTGCCATCAGTTCCTCACTAGCGGGAGGGCTGAATGAGCAGTTCTTC
TRBJ1-5	NA	NA	TRBV19	CATGRGWQPQHF	TGTGCCACAGGAAGGGGGTGGCAGCCCCAGCATTTT
TRBJ1-2	medium-sized	NA	TRBV2	CASSVTRNHGYTF	TGTGCCAGCAGTGTAACCAGGAACCATGGCTACACCTTC
TRBJ2-7	once	TRBD2	TRBV5-4	CASSRQKPGLGHYEQYF	TGTGCCAGCAGCCGCCAAAAACCGGGACTAGGCCACTACGAGCAGTACTTC
TRBJ1-2	few	NA	TRBV27	CASSFRVAITNYGYTF	TGTGCCAGCAGTTTTCGTGTAGCAATAACTAACTATGGCTACACCTTC
TRBJ2-5	NA	NA	TRBV7-8	CASSLMRETQYF	TGTGCCAGCAGCCTGATGAGAGAGACCCAGTACTTC
TRBJ2-7	NA	NA	TRBV7-2	CASSPSRAEAYEQYF	TGTGCCAGCAGCCCAAGTCGGGCGGAAGCCTACGAGCAGTACTTC
TRBJ2-5	NA	NA	TRBV11-2	CASSFPGLGETQYF	TGTGCCAGCAGCTTCCCCGGGTTGGGAGAGACCCAGTACTTC
TRBJ2-3	once	TRBD2	TRBV5-1	CASSLGLAGPGGSTDTQYF	TGCGCCAGCAGCTTGGGTCTAGCGGGACCTGGGGGCAGCACAGATACGCAGTATTTT
TRBJ1-5	NA	NA	TRBV30	CASEGGTGQPQHF	TGTGCCTCAGAGGGGGGGACCGGTCAGCCCCAGCATTTT
TRBJ2-1	many	NA	TRBV5-8	CASSPTPGRNEQFF	TGTGCCAGCAGCCCCACGCCAGGGCGCAATGAGCAGTTCTTC
TRBJ2-1	once	TRBD2	TRBV7-2	CASSQTSGPREQFF	TGTGCCAGCAGCCAGACTAGCGGGCCCCGCGAGCAGTTCTTC
TRBJ2-7	NA	TRBD2	TRBV19	CASSTAWGGGSYEQYF	TGTGCCAGTAGTACCGCCTGGGGCGGGGGTAGCTACGAGCAGTACTTC
TRBJ1-1	NA	NA	TRBV6-5	CASSYDGYTEAFF	TGTGCCAGCAGTTACGACGGATACACTGAAGCTTTCTTT
TRBJ2-3	NA	NA	TRBV4-1	CASSQQVVTDTQYF	TGCGCCAGCAGCCAACAGGTTGTCACAGATACGCAGTATTTT
TRBJ1-5	few	TRBD1	TRBV27	CASSSYRDRENQPQHF	TGTGCCAGCAGTTCATACCGGGACAGAGAGAATCAGCCCCAGCATTTT
TRBJ2-1	NA	TRBD2	TRBV28	CASSPVAGGSYNEQFF	TGTGCCAGCAGTCCCGTGGCGGGGGGCTCCTACAATGAGCAGTTCTTC
TRBJ2-2	NA	TRBD1	TRBV11-2	CASRRGQITGELFF	TGTGCCAGCAGACGGGGACAGATCACCGGGGAGCTGTTTTTT
TRBJ2-5	few	NA	TRBV15	CATQGAGGLKETQYF	TGTGCCACCCAGGGTGCCGGGGGATTAAAAGAGACCCAGTACTTC
TRBJ2-1	NA	NA	TRBV5-6	CASSEENSLNEQFF	TGTGCCAGCAGTGAGGAGAACAGTTTAAATGAGCAGTTCTTC
TRBJ2-5	NA	TRBD2	TRBV2	CASSDRLATKTQYF	TGTGCCAGCAGTGACCGACTAGCAACGAAGACCCAGTACTTC
TRBJ2-3	NA	NA	TRBV18	CASSPGALTDTQYF	TGTGCCAGCTCCCCCGGGGCATTGACAGATACGCAGTATTTT
TRBJ2-7	NA	NA	TRBV6-5	CASSYDKGPDEQYF	TGTGCCAGCAGTTACGACAAGGGGCCCGACGAGCAGTACTTC
TRBJ2-7	NA	NA	TRBV29-1	CSVEEARHEQYF	TGCAGCGTTGAAGAAGCGAGACACGAGCAGTACTTC
TRBJ2-1	NA	NA	TRBV4-3	CASSQGGQKYNEQFF	TGCGCCAGCAGCCAAGGGGGGCAGAAATACAATGAGCAGTTCTTC
TRBJ1-1	NA	NA	TRBV6-5	CASSYKSTGKNTEAFF	TGTGCCAGCAGTTACAAATCAACCGGGAAGAACACTGAAGCTTTCTTT
TRBJ2-1	NA	TRBD2	TRBV7-2	CASSLRRASGRSDEQFF	TGTGCCAGCAGCCTTAGGAGGGCTAGCGGGAGGTCCGATGAGCAGTTCTTC
TRBJ1-1	NA	NA	TRBV7-7	CASSRDGNTEAFF	TGTGCTAGCTCCCGGGACGGTAACACTGAAGCTTTCTTT
TRBJ2-3	NA	TRBD2	TRBV6-5	CASTPGTSGADTQYF	TGTGCCAGCACCCCCGGGACTAGCGGGGCAGATACGCAGTATTTT
TRBJ2-5	NA	TRBD1	TRBV28	CASSFSPPTGTETQYF	TGTGCCAGCAGTTTTTCCCCCCCGACAGGGACAGAGACCCAGTACTTC
TRBJ2-1	NA	NA	TRBV15	CATSGSSSSYNEQFF	TGTGCCACCAGCGGAAGCTCGAGCTCCTACAATGAGCAGTTCTTC
TRBJ2-5	NA	TRBD1	TRBV9	CASSVGTGQETQYF	TGTGCCAGCAGCGTAGGGACAGGTCAGGAGACCCAGTACTTC
TRBJ2-7	NA	TRBD1	TRBV27	CASSLSWTGLYEQYF	TGTGCCAGCAGTTTATCGTGGACAGGGCTCTACGAGCAGTACTTC
TRBJ1-4	NA	NA	TRBV6-1	CASIPVSGGGEKLFF	TGTGCCAGCATTCCGGTTTCTGGGGGAGGGGAAAAACTGTTTTTT
TRBJ2-1	NA	NA	TRBV19	CASSTDPGLEQFF	TGTGCCAGTAGTACCGATCCCGGACTAGAGCAGTTCTTC
TRBJ2-5	NA	TRBD2	TRBV6-6	CASSPTSGSETQYF	TGTGCCAGCAGTCCGACTAGCGGGAGTGAGACCCAGTACTTC
TRBJ1-2	NA	TRBD1	TRBV11-2	CASSQQGAGYGYTF	TGTGCCAGCAGCCAACAGGGGGCGGGCTATGGCTACACCTTC
TRBJ2-1	NA	TRBD2	TRBV7-9	CASSGAGEAYNEQFF	TGTGCCAGCAGCGGAGCGGGAGAAGCCTACAATGAGCAGTTCTTC
TRBJ2-7	many	TRBD2	TRBV11-2	CASSLREGLGEQYF	TGTGCCAGCAGCTTACGGGAGGGACTTGGCGAGCAGTACTTC
TRBJ2-1	NA	TRBD2	TRBV5-6	CASSRPGGSYNEQFF	TGTGCCAGCAGCCGACCGGGGGGCTCCTACAATGAGCAGTTCTTC
TRBJ2-1	NA	TRBD2	TRBV5-1	CASSSRGAQYNEQFF	TGCGCCAGCAGCTCGCGGGGGGCTCAATACAATGAGCAGTTCTTC
TRBJ2-7	NA	NA	TRBV30	CAWSLGHSSYEQYF	TGTGCCTGGAGCCTCGGCCATAGCTCCTACGAGCAGTACTTC
TRBJ2-7	NA	TRBD1	TRBV7-9	CASSRGDRGYEQYF	TGTGCCAGCAGCCGGGGTGACAGGGGGTACGAGCAGTACTTC
TRBJ1-2	NA	TRBD1	TRBV19	CASSVRDRGKRGYTF	TGTGCCAGTAGTGTCCGGGACAGGGGAAAGAGGGGCTACACCTTC
TRBJ1-3	NA	NA	TRBV19	CASSTDDRNTIYF	TGTGCCAGTAGTACCGATGACCGAAACACCATATATTTT
TRBJ2-2	NA	TRBD2	TRBV29-1	CSEMGTSILYANTGELFF	TGCAGCGAGATGGGGACTAGTATCCTATATGCGAACACCGGGGAGCTGTTTTTT